What follows are 10 T cell receptor beta chains derived from one specimen sequenced in a study of a mutant IDH1 vaccine in newly diagnosed glioma. No antigen has been assigned to these receptors. The time point is: week 5, during vaccination. Every single dose of the vaccine, 300 ug of mutant IDH1 20-mer peptide, came with topical imiquimod. Some clones are missing from TCRdb's copy, which holds only in-frame ones; the method was immunoSEQ multiplex PCR. The sample gives 30,000 to 40,000 clones, about 80% of which show up once; roughly 24% is in the top ten. The source was PBMCs, collected from a glioma patient whose treatment included an IDH1 peptide vaccine. The source of these receptors is a man younger than 40 with glioma.

This clone was seen only once. The chain carries TRBV5-1 and TRBJ2-7, with 10 bases matching TRBD1. Germline trimming cut 2 bases from V and 7 bases from J; bases unmatched to any gene: 9. Germline-derived CDR1 and CDR2 are SGHRS and YFSETQ. This CDR3 is built from 15 residues. CDR3 region: CASSLIGTGAQEQYF. In DNA form, the CDR3 reads TGCGCCAGCAGCTTAATCGGGACAGGGGCTCAAGAGCAGTACTTC.

CDR3 region: CASTDRGRTDTQYF. DNA of the CDR3: TGCGCCAGCACTGACAGGGGGCGCACAGATACGCAGTATTTT. The gene calls are TRBV4-3 and TRBJ2-3; 10 bases agree with TRBD1. The ends lost 7 bases at V and 1 base at J; junction bases unmatched: 2. This CDR3 has 14 residues. Germline CDR1 reads LGHNA; CDR2 reads YSLEER.

V is TRBV12-5 and J is TRBJ2-1; the D gene could be TRBD1 or TRBD2 (5 bases each). The CDR3 contains 14 residues. In germline, CDR1 is LGHNT, CDR2 FRNRAP. The V end lost 7 bases, the J end lost 3 bases, and 13 bases lay between the germline ends. CDR3 nucleotides: TGTGCTAGTGTCCGGGACGCTAACTACAATGAGCAGTTCTTC. Amino acids: CASVRDANYNEQFF.

The J gene is TRBJ2-5, the V gene TRBV5-4, with D possibly matching TRBD1 (6 bases). TRBJ2-7 matches the DNA end more closely, so the J call is doubtful. CDR3 size: 16 residues. The germline V gene has CDR1 SGHNT and CDR2 YYREEE (reference sequence). The DNA for the CDR3 is TGTGCCAGCAGCGGGGGCGGAGCGGAGGCCCTCTACGAGCAGTACTTC. Its translation: CASSGGGAEALYEQYF.

The chain is built from TRBV10-3 and TRBJ2-6; 8 bases fit TRBD1. Trimming took 10 bases from V and 3 from J; bases not matched to a gene: 11. Germline V gene lookup returns CDR1 ENHRY and CDR2 SYGVKD. This CDR3 spans 16 amino acids. In nucleotides, the CDR3 is TGTGCCACCCGAGACAGGGGACTTAATGGGGCCAACGTCCTGACTTTC. It specifies CATRDRGLNGANVLTF.

The chain has TRBV25-1 and TRBJ2-3, with D perhaps TRBD1 (6 bases). Germline values: CDR1 MGHDK, CDR2 SYGVNS. The V end lost 1 base, the J end lost 0 bases, and 14 bases lay between the germline ends. There are 17 residues in the CDR3. This chain's CDR3 is CASSEFSDSTSTDTQYF. The CDR3 DNA sequence: TGTGCCAGCAGTGAATTCTCGGACAGTACTAGCACAGATACGCAGTATTTT.

This clone appeared a few times. The CDR3 DNA sequence: TGTGCCAGCAGTGAAGATCTGGCGGGAGGGGGATACTCCTACGAGCAGTACTTC. As protein: CASSEDLAGGGYSYEQYF. V and J are TRBV2 and TRBJ2-7, with 9 bases matching TRBD2. The CDR3 contains 18 residues. V was clipped by 1 base and J by 0 bases; unmatched bases: 10. Germline-derived CDR1 and CDR2 are SNHLY and FYNNEI.

This chain uses TRBV5-4 with TRBJ2-1, with 7 bases lining up with TRBD2. CDR1 is SGHNT, CDR2 YYREEE, per germline (reference sequence). The CDR3 spans 15 residues. The ends lost 0 bases at V and 7 bases at J; junction bases unmatched: 7. The CDR3 DNA reads TGTGCCAGCAGCTTGGGGGGGGGACTAAATAATGAGCAGTTCTTC. Amino acid sequence: CASSLGGGLNNEQFF.

This chain joins TRBV2 and TRBJ2-7; TRBD2 matches 10 bases. The V and J ends lost 8 bases and 1 base, in that order; junction bases with no gene match: 8. The germline gives CDR1 SNHLY, CDR2 FYNNEI. The CDR3 runs 15 residues. The CDR3 here is CASGGASGSSYEQYF. The CDR3 DNA is TGTGCCAGCGGAGGGGCTAGCGGGAGTTCCTACGAGCAGTACTTC. The variable domain in full, with the rest retrieved from reference TRBV2 and TRBJ2-7, is EPEVTQTPSHQVTQMGQEVILRCVPISNHLYFYWYRQILGQKVEFLVSFYNNEISEKSEIFDDQFSVERPDGSNFTLKIRSTKLEDSAMYFCASGGASGSSYEQYFGPGTRLTVT.

The rearrangement uses TRBV29-1 and TRBJ2-3; D not certain. This CDR3 spans 14 amino acids. Deletions cut 5 bases from V and 2 bases from J, with 14 bases between. From germline, CDR1 is SQVTM and CDR2 ANQGSEA. The CDR3 loop is CSVSLRQNTDTQYF. The CDR3 nucleotides are TGCAGCGTTTCCCTCAGGCAGAACACAGATACGCAGTATTTT.